These 19 T cell receptor beta chains came from one sample sequenced in a study of blood T cells in healthy people across ages. A second PCR of 7 to 11 cycles used a sample-barcoded 5' primer and a J-beta primer mix. TCRdb redid the calling of the 5' RACE reads with MiXCR, one entry per CDR3 protein. The sample yields about 780,000 distinct CDR3 sequences, 62% seen once. Sequencing was done on a sample of blood. The receptors shown here come from a man younger than 45 in good health.

The rearrangement links TRBV4-2 to TRBJ2-3; TRBD2 aligns across 8 bases. V dropped 3 bases and J dropped 2; count of bases not matched to a gene: 7. The CDR3 consists of 16 residues. The germline V gene has CDR1 LGHNA and CDR2 YNFKEQ. The CDR3 DNA sequence: TGTGCCAGCAGCCAGCAACGGGGGGGCTTCACAGATACGCAGTATTTT. Its protein product is CASSQQRGGFTDTQYF.

This clonotype showed up just a few times. The V and J genes are TRBV4-2 and TRBJ1-5; D is unresolved. The CDR3 consists of 14 residues. V lost 1 base, J lost 9 bases, and 13 bases lay in between. Germline loops: CDR1 LGHNA, CDR2 YNFKEQ. CDR3 sequence reads: CASSQGGVAGPQHF. CDR3 DNA sequence: TGTGCCAGCAGCCAAGGGGGTGTGGCAGGGCCCCAGCATTTT.

V and J are TRBV10-3 and TRBJ2-3; D unclear. CDR3 size: 14 residues. Germline V lookup: CDR1 ENHRY, CDR2 SYGVKD. The V and J ends lost 6 bases and 2 bases respectively, with 12 bases between them. DNA for the CDR3: TGTGCCATCAGCGGAGAGAAATACACAGATACGCAGTATTTT. Protein product: CAISGEKYTDTQYF.

This clonotype occurred a few times. The chain uses TRBV15 and TRBJ2-3; maybe TRBD1 (6 bases). Per the germline V gene, CDR1 is LNHNV and CDR2 is YYDKDF (reference sequence). Trimming took off 0 bases at V and 0 bases at J, with 10 bases between the two ends. The CDR3 runs 16 residues. The CDR3: CATSRDQGISTDTQYF. CDR3 nucleotide sequence: TGTGCCACCAGCAGAGATCAGGGGATTAGCACAGATACGCAGTATTTT.

This chain connects TRBV12-3 or TRBV12-4 to TRBJ1-4; D perhaps matches TRBD1 (5 bases). The V and J ends lost 5 bases and 7 bases respectively, with 17 bases between them. The CDR3 extends over 15 amino acids. CDR3 in amino acids: CASSPDGARREKLFF. Here the CDR3 DNA reads TGTGCCAGCAGTCCAGACGGGGCGAGGCGTGAAAAACTGTTTTTT.

This chain joins TRBV12-3 or TRBV12-4 and TRBJ1-1, with D unresolved. There are 15 residues in the CDR3. Trimming left V 2 bases short and J 2 bases short, with 12 bases between. The CDR3 is CASSLTAAFNTEAFF. CDR3 DNA sequence: TGTGCCAGCAGTTTAACAGCAGCGTTTAACACTGAAGCTTTCTTT.

The J gene is TRBJ1-5, the V gene TRBV20-1; 10 positions agree with TRBD1. The CDR3 runs to 17 residues. V dropped 5 bases and J dropped 1; count of bases not matched to a gene: 11. Germline V gene sequence: CDR1 DFQATT, CDR2 SNEGSKA (reference sequence). The CDR3 loop reads CSAAQDRGRSSNQPQHF. The CDR3 DNA is TGCAGTGCTGCCCAAGACAGGGGGCGGTCAAGCAATCAGCCCCAGCATTTT.

This clonotype was observed a handful of times. The chain uses TRBV7-9 and TRBJ2-5; 11 bases line up with TRBD2. The J call is in doubt because the DNA end fits TRBJ2-7 better. This CDR3 has 15 amino acids. Germline CDR1 is SEHNR and CDR2 is FQNEAQ (reference sequence). The CDR3 DNA reads TGTGCCAGCAGCTTTCTAGCGGGGGGTGGTGACGAGCAGTACTTC. Translated: CASSFLAGGGDEQYF.

V gene TRBV4-3 combines with J gene TRBJ2-2; D is possibly TRBD1 (5 bases). Germline V gives CDR1 LGHNA, CDR2 YSLEER. The CDR3 is 16 residues long. The V end lost 1 base, the J end lost 3 bases, and 12 bases lay between the germline ends. CDR3 DNA sequence: TGCGCCAGCAGCCAAGGCCAGGGTCCGTACACCGGGGAGCTGTTTTTT. Translating gives CASSQGQGPYTGELFF.

The table lists this clonotype with a few counts. The chain links TRBV7-2 to TRBJ2-5; D not certain. Germline-derived CDR1 and CDR2 are SGHTA and FQGNSA. This CDR3 spans 13 amino acids. Trimming removed 0 bases at V and 4 bases at J, with 6 bases between. The CDR3 loop is CASSLAPTETQYF. The CDR3 nucleotides read TGTGCCAGCAGCTTAGCGCCGACAGAGACCCAGTACTTC.

The table lists this clonotype with a count of one. The chain has TRBV20-1 and TRBJ2-3; perhaps TRBD2 as D (5 bases). CDR1 is DFQATT, CDR2 SNEGSKA, per germline (reference sequence). The CDR3 is 11 amino acids. The V gene lost 6 bases and the J gene lost 8 bases, with 12 bases spanning the gap. The CDR3 reads CSATQLATQYF. CDR3 DNA: TGCAGTGCGACACAGCTAGCTACGCAGTATTTT.

The chain has TRBV7-2 and TRBJ2-3; D perhaps matches TRBD1 (5 bases). The germline gives CDR1 SGHTA, CDR2 FQGNSA. Trimming removed 3 bases at V and 0 bases at J, with 10 bases between. This CDR3 contains 15 residues. CDR3 nucleotides: TGTGCCAGCAGCTTCCGACAGTCTAGCACAGATACGCAGTATTTT. This encodes CASSFRQSSTDTQYF.

The chain links TRBV2 to TRBJ2-5; 8 nucleotides agree with TRBD1. The trim removed 4 bases at V and 4 bases at J, leaving 5 bases unmatched. The CDR3 runs 14 residues. Germline assignment: CDR1 SNHLY and CDR2 FYNNEI. The CDR3 sequence is CASSGRDRRETQYF. DNA for the CDR3: TGTGCCAGCAGTGGTCGGGACAGGCGAGAGACCCAGTACTTC.

This clonotype was seen a handful of times. The chain uses TRBV2 and TRBJ2-4; possible D gene TRBD2, 6 bases. This CDR3 comprises 14 residues. Germline lookup yields CDR1 SNHLY and CDR2 FYNNEI. The V end lost 8 bases, the J end lost 0 bases, and 11 bases lay between the germline ends. CDR3 coding DNA: TGTGCCAGCGGAGGGAGAATAGCCAAAAACATTCAGTACTTC. Residues: CASGGRIAKNIQYF. The variable domain in full, completed from reference TRBV2 and TRBJ2-4, reads EPEVTQTPSHQVTQMGQEVILRCVPISNHLYFYWYRQILGQKVEFLVSFYNNEISEKSEIFDDQFSVERPDGSNFTLKIRSTKLEDSAMYFCASGGRIAKNIQYFGAGTRLSVL.

This chain uses TRBV21-1 with TRBJ1-1. TRBV21-1 is termed a pseudogene. CDR3 size: 15 residues. CDR3 amino acids: CASRLVRGWHTEAFF. The DNA for the CDR3 is TGTGCCAGCAGATTAGTACGGGGTTGGCACACTGAAGCTTTCTTT.

The rearrangement links TRBV10-3 to TRBJ1-1; the match to TRBD1 covers 8 bases. CDR1 is ENHRY, CDR2 SYGVKD, per germline. The trim removed 4 bases at V and 3 bases at J, leaving 4 bases unmatched. The length of the CDR3 is 14 residues. CDR3 in DNA: TGTGCCATCAGTGGGACAGGGCTTCACACTGAAGCTTTCTTT. Its protein product is CAISGTGLHTEAFF.

V gene TRBV4-3 combines with J gene TRBJ2-4; no clear D. The CDR3 extends over 14 amino acids. CDR1 and CDR2 from the germline V gene are LGHNA and YSLEER. Trimming cost V 0 bases and J 9 bases, with 12 bases left between them. The CDR3 bases are TGCGCCAGCAGCCAAGATAACGACCGAGGCATTCAGTACTTC. Protein: CASSQDNDRGIQYF.

The CDR3 sequence: CASSLGPRQKTQYF. CDR3 DNA: TGTGCCAGCAGCTTAGGGCCCAGACAGAAGACCCAGTACTTC. The chain has TRBV7-2 and TRBJ2-5, with D possibly matching TRBD1 (5 bases). The CDR3 spans 14 residues. Germline-derived CDR1 and CDR2 are SGHTA and FQGNSA. The V and J ends lost 1 base and 6 bases respectively, with 12 bases between them.

The V call is TRBV5-5, the J call TRBJ2-1, with 12 positions matching TRBD2. This CDR3 is built from 16 residues. V lost 2 bases and J lost 2; bases outside the gene matches: 2. CDR1 is SGHKS and CDR2 is YYEKEE in the germline V gene (reference sequence). This CDR3 reads CASSFRTSGAYNEQFF. Here the CDR3 DNA reads TGTGCCAGCAGCTTCCGGACTAGCGGGGCCTACAATGAGCAGTTCTTC.